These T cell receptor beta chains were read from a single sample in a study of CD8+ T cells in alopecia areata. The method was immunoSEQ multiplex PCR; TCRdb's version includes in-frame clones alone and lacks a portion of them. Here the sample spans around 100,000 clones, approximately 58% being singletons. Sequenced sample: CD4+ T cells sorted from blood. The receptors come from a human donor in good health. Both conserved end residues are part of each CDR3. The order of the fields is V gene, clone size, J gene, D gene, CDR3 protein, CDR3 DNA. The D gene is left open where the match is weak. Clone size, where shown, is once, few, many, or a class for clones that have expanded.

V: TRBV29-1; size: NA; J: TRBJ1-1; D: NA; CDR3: CSVHRRGVTEAFF; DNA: TGCAGCGTCCATCGGAGGGGGGTCACTGAAGCTTTCTTT
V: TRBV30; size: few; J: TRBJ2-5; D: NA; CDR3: CAWSVQVTTQETQYF; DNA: TGTGCCTGGAGTGTACAGGTCACAACACAAGAGACCCAGTACTTC
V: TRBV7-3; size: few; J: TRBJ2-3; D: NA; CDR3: CASSGQGADTQYF; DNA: TGTGCCAGCAGCGGGCAGGGTGCAGATACGCAGTATTTT
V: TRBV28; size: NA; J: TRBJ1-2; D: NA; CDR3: CASSLGQGPLSSYGYTF; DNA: TGTGCCAGCAGTTTAGGGCAGGGTCCACTTTCGAGCTATGGCTACACCTTC
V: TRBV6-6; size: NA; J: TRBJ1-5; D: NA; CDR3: CASRALGNQPQHF; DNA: TGTGCCAGTCGGGCCCTTGGCAATCAGCCCCAGCATTTT
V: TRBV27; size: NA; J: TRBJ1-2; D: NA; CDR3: CASSFYTF; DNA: TGTGCCAGCAGTTTCTACACCTTC
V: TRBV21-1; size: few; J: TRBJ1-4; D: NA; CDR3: CASSKGRLNEKLFF; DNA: TGTGCCAGCAGCAAAGGGCGTCTTAATGAAAAACTGTTTTTT
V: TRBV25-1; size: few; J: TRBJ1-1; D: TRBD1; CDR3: CASSETGRSNTEAFF; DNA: TGTGCCAGCAGTGAGACAGGGAGGTCGAACACTGAAGCTTTCTTT
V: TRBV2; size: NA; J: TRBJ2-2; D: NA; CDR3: CASTVIPPGGELFF; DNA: TGTGCCAGCACTGTCATTCCCCCGGGCGGGGAGCTGTTTTTT
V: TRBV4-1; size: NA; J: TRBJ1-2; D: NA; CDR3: CASSLGPSKGPNYGYTF; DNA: TGCGCCAGCAGCCTCGGACCGTCCAAGGGTCCTAACTATGGCTACACCTTC
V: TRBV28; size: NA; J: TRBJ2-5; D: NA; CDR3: CASSSSSRETQYF; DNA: TGTGCCAGCAGTTCTTCTAGCAGAGAGACCCAGTACTTC
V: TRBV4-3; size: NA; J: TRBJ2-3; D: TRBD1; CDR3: CASSPGTVSTDTQYF; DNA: TGCGCCAGCAGCCCGGGGACAGTTAGCACAGATACGCAGTATTTT
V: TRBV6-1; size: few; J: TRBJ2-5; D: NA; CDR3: CASRREVGTQETQYF; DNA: TGTGCCAGCAGGAGGGAGGTCGGAACCCAAGAGACCCAGTACTTC
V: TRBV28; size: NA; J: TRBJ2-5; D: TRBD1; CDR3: CAVPGTGGRETQYF; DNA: TGTGCCGTACCCGGGACAGGGGGCCGGGAGACCCAGTACTTC
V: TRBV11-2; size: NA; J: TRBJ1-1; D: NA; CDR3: CASSLYRVFGTEAFF; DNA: TGTGCCAGCAGCTTGTACAGGGTTTTTGGCACTGAAGCTTTCTTT
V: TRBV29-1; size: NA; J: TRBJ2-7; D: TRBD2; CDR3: CSVYLSGGPYEQYF; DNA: TGCAGCGTCTACCTTAGCGGGGGCCCGTACGAGCAGTACTTC
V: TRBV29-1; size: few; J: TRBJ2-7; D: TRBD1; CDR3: CSVEGDRTYEQYF; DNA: TGCAGCGTTGAGGGGGACAGGACCTACGAGCAGTACTTC
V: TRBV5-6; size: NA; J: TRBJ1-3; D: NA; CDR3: CASSLPGGPGNTIYF; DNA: TGTGCCAGCAGCCTCCCTGGGGGGCCTGGAAACACCATATATTTT
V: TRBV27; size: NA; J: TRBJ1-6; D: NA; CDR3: CASRQNFISPLHF; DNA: TGTGCCAGCAGACAGAATTTTATTTCACCCCTCCACTTT
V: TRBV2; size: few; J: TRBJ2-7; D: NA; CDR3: CASSVVNEQYF; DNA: TGTGCCAGCAGTGTTGTAAACGAGCAGTACTTC
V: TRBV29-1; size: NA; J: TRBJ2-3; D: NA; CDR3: CSVSTVASSTDTQYF; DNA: TGCAGCGTTTCCACAGTAGCTTCTAGCACAGATACGCAGTATTTT
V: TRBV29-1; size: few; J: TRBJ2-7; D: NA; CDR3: CSVVYTTPYEQYF; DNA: TGCAGCGTTGTCTATACCACCCCCTACGAGCAGTACTTC